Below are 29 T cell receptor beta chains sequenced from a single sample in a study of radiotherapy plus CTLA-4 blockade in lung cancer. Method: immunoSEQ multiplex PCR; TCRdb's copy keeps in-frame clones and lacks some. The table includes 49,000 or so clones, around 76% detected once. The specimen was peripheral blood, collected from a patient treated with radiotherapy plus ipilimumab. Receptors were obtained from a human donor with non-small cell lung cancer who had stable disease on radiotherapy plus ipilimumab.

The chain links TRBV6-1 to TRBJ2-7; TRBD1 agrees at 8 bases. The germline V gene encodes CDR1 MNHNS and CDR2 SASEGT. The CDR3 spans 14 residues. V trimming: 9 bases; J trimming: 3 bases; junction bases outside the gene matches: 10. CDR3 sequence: CASRRPGGFYEQYV. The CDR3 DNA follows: TGTGCCAGTCGTCGCCCAGGGGGCTTCTACGAGCAGTACGTC.

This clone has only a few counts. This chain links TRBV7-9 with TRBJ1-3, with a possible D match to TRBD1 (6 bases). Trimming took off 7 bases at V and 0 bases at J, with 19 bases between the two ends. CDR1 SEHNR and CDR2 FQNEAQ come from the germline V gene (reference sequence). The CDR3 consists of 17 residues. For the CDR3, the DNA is TGTGCCAGCATCTCTCCCCCCGGGGGCGACTCTGGAAACACCATATATTTT. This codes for CASISPPGGDSGNTIYF.

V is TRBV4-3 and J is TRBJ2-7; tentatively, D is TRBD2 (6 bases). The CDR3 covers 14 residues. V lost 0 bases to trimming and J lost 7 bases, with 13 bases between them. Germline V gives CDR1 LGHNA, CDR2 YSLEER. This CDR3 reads CASSQDQGLGEQYF. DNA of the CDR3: TGCGCCAGCAGCCAAGATCAGGGACTGGGGGAGCAGTACTTC.

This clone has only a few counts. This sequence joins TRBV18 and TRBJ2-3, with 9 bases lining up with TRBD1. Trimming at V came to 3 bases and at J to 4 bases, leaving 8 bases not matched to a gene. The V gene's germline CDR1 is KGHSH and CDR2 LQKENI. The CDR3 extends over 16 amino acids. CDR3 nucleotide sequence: TGTGCCAGCTCACCCCGGGGACAGGGTGGTGCAGATACGCAGTATTTT. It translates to CASSPRGQGGADTQYF. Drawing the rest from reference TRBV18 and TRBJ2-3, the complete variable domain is NAGVMQNPRHLVRRRGQEARLRCSPMKGHSHVYWYRQLPEEGLKFMVYLQKENIIDESGMPKERFSAEFPKEGPSILRIQQVVRGDSAAYFCASSPRGQGGADTQYFGPGTRLTVL.

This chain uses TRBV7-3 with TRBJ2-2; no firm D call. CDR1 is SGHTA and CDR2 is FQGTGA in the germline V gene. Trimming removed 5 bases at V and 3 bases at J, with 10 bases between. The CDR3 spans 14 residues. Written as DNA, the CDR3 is TGTGCCAGCAGCCCCCAGGTATACACCGGGGAGCTGTTTTTT. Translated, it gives CASSPQVYTGELFF.

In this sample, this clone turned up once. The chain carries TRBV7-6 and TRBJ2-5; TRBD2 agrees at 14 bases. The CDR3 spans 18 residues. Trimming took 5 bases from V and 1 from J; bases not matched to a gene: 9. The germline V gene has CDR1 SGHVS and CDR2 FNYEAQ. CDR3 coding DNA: TGTGCCAGCAGCACTAGACTAGCGGGGGGGTTAGCCCAAGAGACCCAGTACTTC. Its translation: CASSTRLAGGLAQETQYF.

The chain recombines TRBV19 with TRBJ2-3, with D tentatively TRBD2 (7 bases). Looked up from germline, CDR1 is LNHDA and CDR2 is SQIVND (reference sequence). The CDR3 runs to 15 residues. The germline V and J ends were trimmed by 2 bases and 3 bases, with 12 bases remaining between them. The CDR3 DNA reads TGTGCCAGTAGTATAAGGGGGGGGAGGACAGATACGCAGTATTTT. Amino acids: CASSIRGGRTDTQYF.

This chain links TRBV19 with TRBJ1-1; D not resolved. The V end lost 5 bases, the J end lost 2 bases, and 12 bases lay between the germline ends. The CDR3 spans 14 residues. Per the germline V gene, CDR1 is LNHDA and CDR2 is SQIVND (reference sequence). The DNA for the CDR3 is TGTGCCAGTAGTCAGGACGGCTTTAACACTGAAGCTTTCTTT. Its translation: CASSQDGFNTEAFF.

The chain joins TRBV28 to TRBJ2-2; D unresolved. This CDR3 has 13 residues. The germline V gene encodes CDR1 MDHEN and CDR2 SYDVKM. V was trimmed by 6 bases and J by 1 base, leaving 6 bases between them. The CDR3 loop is CASRERNTGELFF. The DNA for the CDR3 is TGTGCCAGCAGAGAGAGGAACACCGGGGAGCTGTTTTTT.

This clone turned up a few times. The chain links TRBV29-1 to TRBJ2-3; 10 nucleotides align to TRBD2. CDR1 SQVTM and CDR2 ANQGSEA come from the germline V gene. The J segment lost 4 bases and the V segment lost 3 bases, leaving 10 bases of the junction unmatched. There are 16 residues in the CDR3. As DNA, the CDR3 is TGCAGCGTTGAGTCTAGCGGGGGATGGGTGGCAGATACGCAGTATTTT. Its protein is CSVESSGGWVADTQYF.

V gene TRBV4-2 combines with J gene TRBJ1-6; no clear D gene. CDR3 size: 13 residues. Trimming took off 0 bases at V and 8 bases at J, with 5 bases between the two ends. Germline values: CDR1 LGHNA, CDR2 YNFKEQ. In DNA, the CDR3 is TGTGCCAGCAGCCAAGACCTTGATTCACCCCTCCACTTT. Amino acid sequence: CASSQDLDSPLHF.

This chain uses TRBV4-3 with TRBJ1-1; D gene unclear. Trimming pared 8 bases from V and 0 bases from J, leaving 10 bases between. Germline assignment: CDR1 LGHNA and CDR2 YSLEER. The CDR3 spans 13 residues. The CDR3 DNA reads TGCGCCAGCGCTGGGCTTTTGAACACTGAAGCTTTCTTT. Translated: CASAGLLNTEAFF.

The CDR3 DNA reads TGCAGCGTTGCAGTCAGCTTTTTCTCTGGAAACACCATATATTTT. Protein: CSVAVSFFSGNTIYF. V gene TRBV29-1 combines with J gene TRBJ1-3; D call uncertain. Per germline, CDR1 SQVTM and CDR2 ANQGSEA. Trimming removed 4 bases at V and 0 bases at J, with 13 bases between. The CDR3 is made up of 15 amino acids.

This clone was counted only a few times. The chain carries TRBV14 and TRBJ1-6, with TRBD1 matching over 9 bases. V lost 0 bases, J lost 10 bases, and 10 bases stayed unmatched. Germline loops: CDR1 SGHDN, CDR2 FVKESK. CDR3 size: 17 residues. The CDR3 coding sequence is TGTGCCAGCAGCCAAGATCTAGATTGGACAGGGGCCTCACCCCTCCACTTT. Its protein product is CASSQDLDWTGASPLHF.

This chain's CDR3 is CASSDEAGRGGELFF. CDR3 DNA: TGTGCCAGCAGTGACGAGGCCGGGAGGGGCGGGGAGCTGTTTTTT. The gene calls are TRBV6-4 and TRBJ2-2; 8 bases are shared with TRBD2. The length of the CDR3 is 15 residues. Trimming cost V 2 bases and J 7 bases; bases outside gene matches: 6. CDR1 is MRHNA and CDR2 is SNTAGT in the germline V gene.

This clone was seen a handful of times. CDR3 amino acids: CASSLSPTGPYEQYV. CDR3 nucleotides: TGCGCCAGCAGCCTCTCCCCCACAGGGCCCTACGAGCAGTACGTC. The chain is built from TRBV4-1 and TRBJ2-7, with a possible D match to TRBD1 (6 bases). Trimming took off 4 bases at V and 2 bases at J, with 15 bases between the two ends. The germline V gene encodes CDR1 MGHRA and CDR2 YSYEKL. CDR3 length equals 15 residues.

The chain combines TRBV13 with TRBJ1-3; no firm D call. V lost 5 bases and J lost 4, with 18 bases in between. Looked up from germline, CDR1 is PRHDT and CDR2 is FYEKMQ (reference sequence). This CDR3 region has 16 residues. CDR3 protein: CASSLPSGRAGNTIYF. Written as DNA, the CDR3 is TGTGCCAGCAGCCTCCCCAGTGGCCGGGCGGGAAACACCATATATTTT.

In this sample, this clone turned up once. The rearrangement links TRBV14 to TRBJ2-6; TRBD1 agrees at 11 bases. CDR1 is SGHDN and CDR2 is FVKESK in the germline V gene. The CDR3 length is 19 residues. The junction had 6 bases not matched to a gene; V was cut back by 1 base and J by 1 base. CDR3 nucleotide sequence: TGTGCCAGCAGCCAAGTCGGGACAGGGGGGACGTCTGGGGCCAACGTCCTGACTTTC. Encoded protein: CASSQVGTGGTSGANVLTF.

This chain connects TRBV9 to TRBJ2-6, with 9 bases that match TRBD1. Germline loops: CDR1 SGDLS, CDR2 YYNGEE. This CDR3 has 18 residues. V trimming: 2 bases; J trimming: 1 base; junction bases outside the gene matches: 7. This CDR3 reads CASSVDPGQGSGANVLTF. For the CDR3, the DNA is TGTGCCAGCAGCGTCGATCCGGGACAGGGTTCTGGGGCCAACGTCCTGACTTTC.

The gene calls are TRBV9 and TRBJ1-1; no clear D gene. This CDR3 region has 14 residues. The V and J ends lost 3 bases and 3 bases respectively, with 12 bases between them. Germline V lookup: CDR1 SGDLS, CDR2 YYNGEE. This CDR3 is CASSDGIRDTEAFF. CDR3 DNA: TGTGCCAGCAGCGACGGAATTAGGGACACTGAAGCTTTCTTT. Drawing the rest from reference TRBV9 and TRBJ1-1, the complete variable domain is DSGVTQTPKHLITATGQRVTLRCSPRSGDLSVYWYQQSLDQGLQFLIQYYNGEERAKGNILERFSAQQFPDLHSELNLSSLELGDSALYFCASSDGIRDTEAFFGQGTRLTVV.

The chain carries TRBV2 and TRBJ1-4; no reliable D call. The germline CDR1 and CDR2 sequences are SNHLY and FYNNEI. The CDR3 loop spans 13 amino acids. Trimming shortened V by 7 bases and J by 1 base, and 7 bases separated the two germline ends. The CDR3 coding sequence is TGTGCCAGCAACCTGGGAACTAATGAAAAACTGTTTTTT. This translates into CASNLGTNEKLFF.

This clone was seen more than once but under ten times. Here the CDR3 reads CASSVGSGGIVDTQYF. In DNA, the CDR3 is TGTGCCAGCAGCGTAGGGTCAGGGGGGATCGTGGATACGCAGTATTTT. The chain is built from TRBV9 and TRBJ2-3, with TRBD1 as a possible D gene (7 bases). This CDR3 has 16 residues. Per germline, CDR1 SGDLS and CDR2 YYNGEE. Trimming shortened V by 0 bases and J by 6 bases, and 17 bases separated the two germline ends.

The CDR3 DNA reads TGCGCCAGCAGCCAAGATCAGGGGAGCAATCAGCCCCAGCATTTT. This translates into CASSQDQGSNQPQHF. This chain connects TRBV4-1 to TRBJ1-5; D is perhaps TRBD1 (6 bases). Germline V lookup: CDR1 MGHRA, CDR2 YSYEKL. This CDR3 contains 15 residues. V was trimmed by 0 bases and J by 1 base, leaving 7 bases between them.

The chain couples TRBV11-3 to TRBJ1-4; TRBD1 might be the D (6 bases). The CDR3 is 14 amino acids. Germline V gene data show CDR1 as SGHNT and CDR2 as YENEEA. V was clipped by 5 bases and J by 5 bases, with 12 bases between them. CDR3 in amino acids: CASSLGAGNEKLFF. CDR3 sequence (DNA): TGTGCCAGCAGCCTGGGGGCAGGGAATGAAAAACTGTTTTTT.

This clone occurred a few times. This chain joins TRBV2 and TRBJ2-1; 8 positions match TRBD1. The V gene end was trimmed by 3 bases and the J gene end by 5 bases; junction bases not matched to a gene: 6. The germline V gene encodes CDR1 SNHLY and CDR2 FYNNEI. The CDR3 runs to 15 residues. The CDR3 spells CASSEFRGPDNEQFF. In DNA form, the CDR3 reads TGTGCCAGCAGTGAGTTCAGGGGGCCGGACAATGAGCAGTTCTTC.

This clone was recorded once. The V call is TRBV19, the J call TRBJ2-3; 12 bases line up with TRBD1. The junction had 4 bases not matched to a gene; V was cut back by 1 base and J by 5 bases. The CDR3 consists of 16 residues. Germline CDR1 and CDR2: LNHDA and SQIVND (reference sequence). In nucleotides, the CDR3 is TGTGCCAGTAGTATAGGGGACAGGGGGCGCAAAGATACGCAGTATTTT. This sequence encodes CASSIGDRGRKDTQYF.

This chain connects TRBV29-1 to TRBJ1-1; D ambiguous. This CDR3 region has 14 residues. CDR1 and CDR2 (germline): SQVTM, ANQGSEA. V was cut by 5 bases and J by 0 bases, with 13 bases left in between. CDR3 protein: CSVQEAPMNTEAFF. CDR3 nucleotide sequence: TGCAGCGTTCAGGAGGCCCCCATGAACACTGAAGCTTTCTTT.

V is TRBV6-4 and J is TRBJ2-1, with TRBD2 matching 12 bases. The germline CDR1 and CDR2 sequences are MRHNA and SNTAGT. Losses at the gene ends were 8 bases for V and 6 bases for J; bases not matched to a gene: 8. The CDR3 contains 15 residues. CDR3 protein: CASGDSSGGANEQFF. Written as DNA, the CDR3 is TGTGCCAGCGGAGATTCTAGCGGGGGGGCCAATGAGCAGTTCTTC.

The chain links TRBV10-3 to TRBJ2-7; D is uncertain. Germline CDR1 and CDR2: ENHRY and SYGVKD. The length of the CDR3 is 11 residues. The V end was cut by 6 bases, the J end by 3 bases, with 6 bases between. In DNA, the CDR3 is TGTGCCATCAGCGAAAACTACGAGCAGTACTTC. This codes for CAISENYEQYF.